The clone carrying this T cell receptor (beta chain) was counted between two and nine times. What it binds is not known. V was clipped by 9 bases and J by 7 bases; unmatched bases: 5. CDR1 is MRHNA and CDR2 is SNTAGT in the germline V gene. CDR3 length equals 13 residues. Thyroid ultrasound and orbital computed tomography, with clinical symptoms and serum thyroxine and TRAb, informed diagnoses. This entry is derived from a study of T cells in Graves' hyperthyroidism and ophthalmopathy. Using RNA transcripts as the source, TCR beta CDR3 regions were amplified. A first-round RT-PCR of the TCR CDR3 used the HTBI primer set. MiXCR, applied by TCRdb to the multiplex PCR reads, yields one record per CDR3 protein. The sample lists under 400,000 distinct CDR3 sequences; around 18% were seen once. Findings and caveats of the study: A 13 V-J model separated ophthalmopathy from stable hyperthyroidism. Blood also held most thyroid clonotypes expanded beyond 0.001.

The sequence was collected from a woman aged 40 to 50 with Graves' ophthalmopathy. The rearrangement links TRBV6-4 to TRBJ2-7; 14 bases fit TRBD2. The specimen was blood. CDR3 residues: CARTSGRAGEQYF. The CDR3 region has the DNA TGTGCCAGGACTAGCGGGAGGGCGGGTGAGCAGTACTTC.